Following are 9 T cell receptor beta chains from one sample sequenced in a study of early T cells in non-severe SARS-CoV-2 infection. One entry per CDR3 protein, called by TCRdb with MiXCR from the 5' RACE reads. The sample lists approximately 75,000 distinct CDR3 sequences, more than 14% occurring once. Sample: whole blood, taken at baseline. The origin of the receptors is an adult who was a healthcare worker with PCR-confirmed SARS-CoV-2 infection or an uninfected control (not recorded which).

At least ten counts were recorded for this clonotype. The J gene is TRBJ2-5, the V gene TRBV7-9; D unresolved. The CDR3 runs to 12 residues. V was pared by 5 bases and J by 0 bases, with 4 bases between. CDR1 is SEHNR and CDR2 is FQNEAQ in the germline V gene (reference sequence). The CDR3 DNA sequence: TGTGCCAGCAGCCGGAACCAAGAGACCCAGTACTTC. Its translation: CASSRNQETQYF.

This clonotype was recorded at least ten times. The V and J genes are TRBV9 and TRBJ2-1, with 9 bases fitting TRBD2. Germline V gene sequence: CDR1 SGDLS, CDR2 YYNGEE. This CDR3 spans 15 amino acids. With V trimmed by 5 bases and J by 7 bases, 10 bases remained unmatched. CDR3 sequence: CASSISGRAGNEQFF. For the CDR3, the DNA is TGTGCCAGCAGTATTAGCGGGAGAGCTGGTAATGAGCAGTTCTTC.

The sample holds many counts of this clonotype. The chain joins TRBV18 to TRBJ2-1, with a possible D match to TRBD2 (6 bases). The V end was cut by 2 bases, the J end by 8 bases, with 10 bases between. Germline CDR1 is KGHSH and CDR2 is LQKENI. The CDR3 spans 13 residues. CDR3 DNA: TGTGCCAGCTCACCAGATCGGGGGTATGAGCAGTTCTTC. It codes for CASSPDRGYEQFF.

This clonotype was observed a few times. The V gene is TRBV6-4, the J gene TRBJ2-5, with D possibly TRBD2 on 5 matching bases. Trimming shortened V by 11 bases and J by 0 bases, and 19 bases separated the two germline ends. Germline CDR1 MRHNA, CDR2 SNTAGT. The CDR3 sequence is 15 residues long. The CDR3 DNA reads as TGTGCCGGGATTAGTCTTAGGGAGTACCAAGAGACCCAGTACTTC. Translated, it gives CAGISLREYQETQYF.

Ten or more counts support this clonotype. The chain combines TRBV18 with TRBJ2-2; TRBD2 matches at 7 bases. The CDR3 consists of 14 residues. From germline, CDR1 is KGHSH and CDR2 LQKENI. V lost 5 bases and J lost 2; bases outside the gene matches: 2. CDR3 nucleotides: TGTGCCAGCTCATCGGGACTAAACACCGGGGAGCTGTTTTTT. It specifies CASSSGLNTGELFF.

In this sample, this clonotype turned up a few times. The chain joins TRBV29-1 to TRBJ1-2, with D possibly matching TRBD1 (5 bases). V lost 7 bases and J lost 4, with 16 bases in between. Germline CDR1 reads SQVTM; CDR2 reads ANQGSEA. This CDR3 contains 13 residues. The CDR3, as DNA: TGCAGCGGGCGGGACGGAGTCTTCTATGGCTACACCTTC. Translation: CSGRDGVFYGYTF.

This clonotype has more than one count but fewer than ten. The chain couples TRBV3-1 to TRBJ2-3; D not resolved. V lost 4 bases to trimming and J lost 8 bases, with 16 bases between them. Per the germline V gene, CDR1 is LGHDT and CDR2 is YNNKEL (reference sequence). The CDR3 spans 14 residues. This CDR3 reads CASSPSPGTGTQYF. CDR3 in DNA: TGTGCCAGCAGCCCCTCCCCGGGCACGGGTACGCAGTATTTT.

V and J are TRBV3-1 and TRBJ2-3, with 8 bases aligning to TRBD2. The CDR3 spans 17 residues. Germline CDR1 LGHDT, CDR2 YNNKEL (reference sequence). The junction had 11 bases not matched to a gene; V was cut back by 0 bases and J by 6 bases. CDR3 bases: TGTGCCAGCAGCCAAGAGGCTAGCGGGCTACTAGGGGATACGCAGTATTTT. Residues: CASSQEASGLLGDTQYF.

V is TRBV9 and J is TRBJ2-2; 10 nucleotides line up with TRBD1. The germline V gene has CDR1 SGDLS and CDR2 YYNGEE. The junction had 7 bases not matched to a gene; V was cut back by 4 bases and J by 4 bases. CDR3 length: 16 residues. This CDR3 is CASSLRDRGGTGELFF. CDR3 in DNA: TGTGCCAGCAGCCTCCGGGACAGGGGCGGCACCGGGGAGCTGTTTTTT.